Each of the 22 T cell receptor beta chains below was sequenced from the same sample in a study of post-analysis software for immune sequencing data. Overall study findings and caveats: Controls showed lower frequencies than patients for 5 or 6 TRBV segments, and TRBV5-6, TRBV5-1 and TRBV20-1 were among these.

cDNA libraries of TCR beta carried unique molecular identifiers. TCRdb analysed the PCR reads with MiXCR anew, one entry per CDR3 protein. The sample lists roughly 180,000 distinct CDR3 sequences, around 30% seen once, with roughly 1.6% in the top ten. The antigens for these receptors are not known. Sequencing used blood. These TCRs come from a girl aged 10 to 17 with multiple sclerosis.

The V and J genes are TRBV20-1 and TRBJ2-7; 8 bases are a match to TRBD1. This CDR3 is 14 amino acids long. V shed 1 base, J shed 3 bases, and the junction held 5 bases outside the gene matches. Germline CDR1 is DFQATT and CDR2 is SNEGSKA (reference sequence). CDR3 loop: CSARGDRRNYEQYF. CDR3 nucleotide sequence: TGCAGTGCTAGAGGGGACAGGAGGAACTACGAGCAGTACTTC.

This chain links TRBV12-3 or TRBV12-4 with TRBJ2-1; 11 bases are shared with TRBD2. This CDR3 region has 15 residues. With 2 bases clipped from V and 15 bases from J, the junction kept 12 bases outside the gene matches. CDR3 sequence: CASSLSSGRAGVVFF. CDR3 in DNA: TGTGCCAGCAGTTTAAGTAGCGGGAGGGCCGGTGTTGTGTTCTTC.

This clonotype was seen more than once but under ten times. The V gene is TRBV6-1, the J gene TRBJ2-2; the match to TRBD2 covers 14 bases. Germline V gene lookup returns CDR1 MNHNS and CDR2 SASEGT. After removal of 6 bases from V and 6 bases from J, the junction contained 9 bases not matched to a gene. The length of the CDR3 is 17 residues. CDR3 sequence reads: CASSPTSGRDGAGELFF. CDR3 DNA: TGTGCCAGCAGCCCGACTAGCGGGAGGGACGGCGCCGGGGAGCTGTTTTTT.

This clonotype showed up many times. One end of the junction does not line up with germline, which may come from a read error. The chain recombines TRBV9 with TRBJ2-7; no reliable D call. The germline V gene encodes CDR1 SGDLS and CDR2 YYNGEE. CDR3 size: 15 residues. DNA of the CDR3: TGTGCCAGCAGCGTCAAGGACCGAACCTCCCACGAGCAGTACTTC. Translation: CASSVKDRTSHEQYF.

This clonotype was counted a few times. V and J are TRBV4-2 and TRBJ1-1, with TRBD1 identical over 7 bases. The CDR3 is made up of 15 amino acids. Germline V lookup: CDR1 LGHNA, CDR2 YNFKEQ. Trimming took 3 bases from V and 4 from J; bases not matched to a gene: 8. The CDR3 is CASSHPQGRGTEAFF. CDR3 nucleotides: TGTGCCAGCAGCCATCCACAGGGGAGAGGCACTGAAGCTTTCTTT.

To note about this clonotype: Possible read error: a much larger clone is one base away. The chain employs TRBV2 and TRBJ1-6, with D possibly matching TRBD1 (5 bases). Trimming cost V 8 bases and J 7 bases, with 21 bases left between them. This CDR3 contains 16 residues. CDR1 and CDR2 from the germline V gene are SNHLY and FYNNEI. In DNA, the CDR3 is TGTGCCAGCGGGGAAGAGGACAACCCGAGGAATTCACCCCTCCACTTT. Protein sequence: CASGEEDNPRNSPLHF.

The chain combines TRBV12-3 or TRBV12-4 with TRBJ1-1; D remains ambiguous. This CDR3 spans 13 amino acids. Between the trimmed V and J ends, which lost 7 bases and 1 base, there was a span of 10 bases. This CDR3 is CASTRQANTEAFF. CDR3 sequence (DNA): TGTGCCAGCACCCGACAAGCGAACACTGAAGCTTTCTTT.

About this clonotype: A much larger clone is a single base away; this may be a read error. This chain joins TRBV3-1 and TRBJ2-6, with D perhaps TRBD1 (5 bases). Per the germline V gene, CDR1 is LGHDT and CDR2 is YNNKEL (reference sequence). The CDR3 runs 18 residues. CDR3 DNA: TGTGCCAGCAGCCAAGTGGCGGTTACCCTCTCTGGGGCCAACGTCCGGACTTTC. It is translated as CASSQVAVTLSGANVRTF.

This clonotype was detected a few times. V is TRBV2 and J is TRBJ1-6; D perhaps matches TRBD1 (5 bases). Germline V lookup: CDR1 SNHLY, CDR2 FYNNEI. The CDR3 extends over 14 amino acids. Trimming shortened V by 8 bases and J by 9 bases, and 17 bases separated the two germline ends. CDR3 in amino acids: CASRDFYDGSPLHF. CDR3 nucleotides: TGTGCCAGCCGGGACTTCTACGACGGTTCACCCCTCCACTTT.

Comment on this clonotype: This clone may be a read error of a much larger clone one base away. This rearrangement joins TRBV5-1 to TRBJ1-1; D is uncertain. The CDR3 totals 17 residues. Germline loops: CDR1 SGHRS, CDR2 YFSETQ. As DNA, the CDR3 is TGCGCCGGCAGCTTGGGATTGGGCGGGCTCGCGAACACTGAAGCTTTCTTT. This sequence encodes CAGSLGLGGLANTEAFF.

This clonotype turned up a few times. The rearrangement joins TRBV3-1 to TRBJ2-1; 11 positions match TRBD2. The length of the CDR3 is 15 residues. The J segment lost 2 bases and the V segment lost 5 bases, leaving 2 bases of the junction unmatched. From germline, CDR1 is LGHDT and CDR2 YNNKEL (reference sequence). The CDR3 coding sequence is TGTGCCAGCAGCGGGACTAGCGGACCCTACAATGAGCAGTTCTTC. Translation: CASSGTSGPYNEQFF.

This clonotype has ten or more counts. J is TRBJ1-2 and V is TRBV20-1; tentative D call: TRBD1 (6 bases). The germline gives CDR1 DFQATT, CDR2 SNEGSKA (reference sequence). Trimming removed 6 bases from V and 4 bases from J, with 9 bases in between. The length of the CDR3 is 11 residues. CDR3 sequence reads: CSARTAYGYTF. CDR3 sequence (DNA): TGCAGTGCGAGGACAGCCTATGGCTACACCTTC.

Many counts were recorded for this clonotype. The J gene is TRBJ2-3, the V gene TRBV6-5, with D perhaps matching TRBD2 (5 bases). Germline V gene sequence: CDR1 MNHEY, CDR2 SVGAGI. The CDR3 covers 15 residues. V lost 0 bases and J 2 bases, leaving 9 bases between the germline ends. The DNA of the CDR3 is TGTGCCAGCAGTTACTCAGGCGGGCTCACAGATACGCAGTATTTT. This encodes CASSYSGGLTDTQYF.

The genes are TRBV27 and TRBJ2-7, with 10 nucleotides matching TRBD1. J gave up 0 bases and V 4 bases, and 3 bases lay outside the gene matches. CDR1 and CDR2 (germline): MNHEY, SMNVEV (reference sequence). This CDR3 contains 15 residues. CDR3 sequence reads: CASSSGTGASYEQYF. CDR3 DNA sequence: TGTGCCAGCAGTTCCGGGACAGGGGCCTCCTACGAGCAGTACTTC.

The CDR3 nucleotides are TGTGCCAGCAGTTTGCCAGGGTTCGAGACCCAGTACTTC. It specifies CASSLPGFETQYF. The rearrangement uses TRBV12-3 or TRBV12-4 and TRBJ2-7; a possible D gene is TRBD1 (5 bases). With the DNA end fitting TRBJ2-5 better, the J assignment may be wrong. The CDR3 sequence is 13 residues long.

This clonotype has at least ten counts. This chain links TRBV7-6 with TRBJ2-1; TRBD2 matches at 7 bases. Germline-derived CDR1 and CDR2 are SGHVS and FNYEAQ. The CDR3 sequence is 14 residues long. J lost 13 bases, V lost 3 bases, and 12 bases had no gene match. The CDR3 DNA reads TGTGCCAGCAGCTTTGGGATAGCTGGGGAGGGTCAGTTCTTC. This translates into CASSFGIAGEGQFF.

This clonotype was observed many times. The chain has TRBV10-3 and TRBJ2-1; D is perhaps TRBD1 or TRBD2 (5 bases each). With 4 bases removed from V and 11 bases from J, the gap between germline ends came to 24 bases. The germline V gene has CDR1 ENHRY and CDR2 SYGVKD. The CDR3 runs 16 residues. The CDR3 sequence is CAISVPGTELEEKQFF. CDR3 sequence (DNA): TGTGCCATCAGTGTGCCCGGGACGGAGCTAGAGGAAAAGCAGTTCTTC.

This clonotype was counted a few times. The DNA for the CDR3 is TGTGCCAGCAGCCAAGGGGGGACCTACACCGGGGAGCTGTTTTTT. As protein: CASSQGGTYTGELFF. The chain recombines TRBV4-2 with TRBJ2-2; D is perhaps TRBD1 or TRBD2 (5 bases each). V lost 1 base and J lost 3, with 9 bases in between. CDR1 and CDR2 (germline): LGHNA, YNFKEQ. This CDR3 spans 15 amino acids.

The chain carries TRBV12-3 or TRBV12-4 and TRBJ1-2; D is ambiguous. Trimming shortened V by 3 bases and J by 6 bases, and 14 bases separated the two germline ends. The CDR3 has 14 amino acids. For the CDR3, the DNA is TGTGCCAGCAGTTTTGGGCCCAGCGACCATGGCTACACCTTC. This translates into CASSFGPSDHGYTF.

This chain connects TRBV10-1 to TRBJ2-2; either TRBD1 or TRBD2 may fit D (5 bases each). Germline V lookup: CDR1 WNHNN, CDR2 SYGVQD (reference sequence). This CDR3 has 18 residues. Trimming removed 4 bases from V and 3 bases from J, with 21 bases in between. CDR3 sequence reads: CASSARFGGVGYTGELFF. CDR3 sequence (DNA): TGCGCCAGCAGTGCGAGGTTTGGGGGAGTAGGGTACACCGGGGAGCTGTTTTTT.

Note on this clonotype: An end of the junction does not agree with germline; a read error may underlie this. The chain employs TRBV5-1 and TRBJ1-2; D unclear. This CDR3 region has 12 residues. CDR1 and CDR2 from the germline V gene are SGHRS and YFSETQ. The CDR3 spells CVSSLDLSGYTF. The CDR3 bases are TGCGTCAGCAGCTTGGACCTAAGCGGCTACACCTTC.

This clonotype has at least ten counts. The chain couples TRBV18 to TRBJ2-5; 9 bases are a match to TRBD1. Germline CDR1 and CDR2: KGHSH and LQKENI. The trim removed 4 bases at V and 1 base at J, leaving 7 bases unmatched. The CDR3 length is 16 residues. The CDR3, as DNA: TGTGCCAGCTCACGAGGACAGGGGAATTCCCAAGAGACCCAGTACTTC. Amino acid sequence: CASSRGQGNSQETQYF.